This T cell receptor beta chain was documented in a study of OX40 agonist ivuxolimab in advanced cancers. The CDR3 length is 8 residues, termini included. The germline gives CDR1 MGHRA, CDR2 YSYEKL. Points on this clone: The CDR3 does not close with the conserved phenylalanine or tryptophan, likely indicating a read error. The DNA is omitted, as the CDR3 cannot be located on it reliably, and the CDR3 follows TCRdb's listing.

The assay was immunoSEQ multiplex PCR, and TCRdb's table has in-frame clones only and misses some. The sample lists about 23,000 clones, about 76% seen once, with just over 2% in the top ten. This TCR came from an adult with an advanced solid tumor such as melanoma, head and neck, liver or kidney cancer. The material sequenced was CD4+ or CD8+ T cells sorted from blood, taken in a trial of the OX40 agonist ivuxolimab. This chain links TRBV4-1 with TRBJ1-6. The CDR3 region is CASSLAGG.